These T cell receptor beta chains were read from a single sample in a study of T cell responses to AZD1222 COVID-19 vaccine. The assay was immunoSEQ multiplex PCR, and TCRdb's table has in-frame clones only and misses some. The sample has about 110,000 clones, approximately 90% seen once; the top ten hold approximately 22%. The specimen comprised peripheral blood, sampled on day 0 of AZD1222 vaccination. These receptors were collected from an adult in good health. Both conserved end residues are part of each CDR3. Fields, in order: V gene, J gene, D gene, CDR3 protein. A D gene is named only where the DNA matches it firmly.

v_gene: TRBV7-8
j_gene: TRBJ1-2
d_gene: NA
CDR3aa: CASSLLGYGYTF

v_gene: TRBV9
j_gene: TRBJ1-6
d_gene: NA
CDR3aa: CASSVEDGGRNSPLHF

v_gene: TRBV10-1
j_gene: TRBJ1-1
d_gene: NA
CDR3aa: CASTPNPRQTNTEAFF

v_gene: TRBV10-3
j_gene: TRBJ1-5
d_gene: NA
CDR3aa: CAITPPGFSNQPQHF

v_gene: TRBV11-3
j_gene: TRBJ2-1
d_gene: NA
CDR3aa: CASSHSGGADPIEQFF

v_gene: TRBV27
j_gene: TRBJ1-5
d_gene: NA
CDR3aa: CATGQGLNQPQHF

v_gene: TRBV6-5
j_gene: TRBJ2-2
d_gene: NA
CDR3aa: CASSYYFGTGELFF

v_gene: TRBV19
j_gene: TRBJ2-7
d_gene: TRBD1
CDR3aa: CASSSPGQGSYEQYF

v_gene: TRBV11-2
j_gene: TRBJ2-5
d_gene: NA
CDR3aa: CASSLSSQETQYF

v_gene: TRBV30
j_gene: TRBJ1-1
d_gene: NA
CDR3aa: CAARAGSEAFF

v_gene: TRBV7-2
j_gene: TRBJ2-1
d_gene: TRBD2
CDR3aa: CASSLGSGGWDEQFF

v_gene: TRBV10-3
j_gene: TRBJ2-2
d_gene: NA
CDR3aa: CAISETAIPTGELFF

v_gene: TRBV6-5
j_gene: TRBJ1-1
d_gene: NA
CDR3aa: CASSPWAANTEAFF

v_gene: TRBV12-3/TRBV12-4
j_gene: TRBJ1-2
d_gene: TRBD1
CDR3aa: CASSRTGNYGYTF

v_gene: TRBV3-1/TRBV3-2
j_gene: TRBJ1-5
d_gene: TRBD1
CDR3aa: CASSAGTGDYQPQHF

v_gene: TRBV5-6
j_gene: TRBJ2-7
d_gene: TRBD1
CDR3aa: CASSAYRGSSYEQYF

v_gene: TRBV7-8
j_gene: TRBJ1-2
d_gene: NA
CDR3aa: CASSLAMGGANGYTF

v_gene: TRBV5-1
j_gene: TRBJ2-2
d_gene: TRBD2
CDR3aa: CASRYMGRGVTGELFF

v_gene: TRBV7-6
j_gene: TRBJ1-5
d_gene: NA
CDR3aa: CASSPGSGGGQPQHF

v_gene: TRBV7-9
j_gene: TRBJ1-2
d_gene: NA
CDR3aa: CASSLVTIYGYTF

v_gene: TRBV7-2
j_gene: TRBJ1-1
d_gene: NA
CDR3aa: CASSSLFVATEAFF

v_gene: TRBV7-2
j_gene: TRBJ1-5
d_gene: NA
CDR3aa: CASSLTSRPQHF